The present TCR beta chain was sequenced within a study of blood T cell repertoires in COVID-19. Overall study context: Sites in the United States, Italy and Spain provided acute and convalescent COVID-19 samples.

With V trimmed by 2 bases and J by 9 bases, 5 bases remained unmatched. This CDR3 spans 14 amino acids. Germline-derived CDR1 and CDR2 are MNHEY and SVGEGT. Enrolled through a virtual design, the participants were between roughly 18 and 90 years of age and came from under 25 US areas. Donors in Cohort 3 counted as recovered after two negative PCRs, clearance, or symptom resolution. The assay was immunoSEQ multiplex PCR, and TCRdb's table has in-frame clones only and misses some. Here the sample spans roughly 500,000 clones, 85% to 90% being singletons. The sequenced material came from PBMCs or T cells enriched from blood (not recorded which). This clonotype originated in a middle-aged woman who had recovered from COVID-19. The genes are TRBV6-2 or TRBV6-3 and TRBJ2-1; 9 bases line up with TRBD2. The CDR3 loop reads CASSYGLAISEQFF. DNA for the CDR3: TGTGCCAGCAGTTACGGACTAGCGATTAGTGAGCAGTTCTTC.